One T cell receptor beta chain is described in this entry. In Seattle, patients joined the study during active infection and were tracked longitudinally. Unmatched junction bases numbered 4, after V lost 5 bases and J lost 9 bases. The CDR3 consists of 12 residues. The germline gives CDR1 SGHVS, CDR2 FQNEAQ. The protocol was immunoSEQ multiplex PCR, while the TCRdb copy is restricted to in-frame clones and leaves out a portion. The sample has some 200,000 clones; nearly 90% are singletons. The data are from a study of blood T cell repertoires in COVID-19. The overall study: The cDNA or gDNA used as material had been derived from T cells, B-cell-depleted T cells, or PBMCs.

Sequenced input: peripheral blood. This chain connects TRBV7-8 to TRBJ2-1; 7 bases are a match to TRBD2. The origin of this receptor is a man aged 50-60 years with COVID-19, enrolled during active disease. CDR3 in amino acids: CASSPAGVEQFF. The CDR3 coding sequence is TGTGCCAGCAGCCCGGCGGGGGTTGAGCAGTTCTTC. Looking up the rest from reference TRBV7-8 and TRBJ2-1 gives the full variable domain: GAGVSQSPRYKVAKRGQDVALRCDPISGHVSLFWYQQALGQGPEFLTYFQNEAQLDKSGLPSDRFFAERPEGSVSTLKIQRTQQEDSAVYLCASSPAGVEQFFGPGTRLTVL.